Here is one TCR beta chain with its context. As originally analysed: Amplification of reference gene primers was used by the study to estimate nucleated cell counts. Clones were read by immunoSEQ multiplex PCR, and TCRdb kept only the in-frame ones, dropping some. Clone size and the V and J calls come from that table; the DNA yielded D and trimming. The table lists 100,000 to 150,000 clones, around 85% of them singletons. The source of the sample is a study of blood T cell repertoires in COVID-19. Whole-study context: From the United States, Italy and Spain came samples of acute and convalescent COVID-19. The analysed material was cDNA or gDNA that came from T cells, B-cell-depleted T cells, or PBMCs.

The CDR3 runs to 14 residues. Germline-derived CDR1 and CDR2 are MNHEY and SMNVEV (reference sequence). V shed 8 bases, J shed 0 bases, and the junction held 2 bases outside the gene matches. This rearrangement joins TRBV27 to TRBJ1-5; 9 bases map to TRBD1. What was sequenced was peripheral blood. The source of this sequence is a man aged 30 to 39 with COVID-19, enrolled during active disease. The CDR3 nucleotides read TGTGCCAGCTGGGACAGGGATAGCAATCAGCCCCAGCATTTT. It yields the protein CASWDRDSNQPQHF.